A single sample gave rise to the 30 T cell receptor delta chains below, sequenced in a study of gamma-delta chains in newborns, infants, children. TCRdb reran clone calling via CATT on the reads. The sample shows roughly 4,500 delta-chain clones, approximately 4.7% of them seen only once. The sample comprised blood. The receptor set was obtained from a child who was a newborn, infant or young child, either healthy, febrile or measles-vaccinated (not recorded which).

A note on this clone: The same CDR3 arises from other DNA sequences in this sample as well. The chain carries TRDV1 and TRDJ2, with 10 bases lining up with TRDD3. Germline CDR1 TSWWSYY, CDR2 QGS. V gave up 7 bases and J gave up 5 bases; unmatched junction bases: 1. The CDR3 runs 13 residues. The CDR3 reads CALVLGDTAQLFF. CDR3 nucleotide sequence: TGTGCTCTTGTACTGGGGGATACAGCACAACTCTTCTTT.

No call was made for the V gene; the J gene is TRDJ1; the D segment call TRDD3 is taken from the table without a DNA check. CDR3 length: 21 residues. The CDR3, as DNA: TGTGCCTGTACCACACTCCAACTCCTGGGGGATACGACCTGGGATACCGATAAACTCATCTTT. It codes for CACTTLQLLGDTTWDTDKLIF.

V gene TRDV2 combines with J gene TRDJ3; D perhaps matches TRDD3 (6 bases). Germline loops: CDR1 GEAIGNYY, CDR2 EKD. This CDR3 has 17 amino acids. Trimming pared 3 bases from V and 2 bases from J, leaving 13 bases between. The chain's CDR3 is CACDGVLGTWDTRQMFF. As DNA, the CDR3 is TGTGCCTGTGACGGAGTACTGGGCACCTGGGACACCCGACAGATGTTTTTC.

This clone is termed large. The V gene is TRDV2, the J gene TRDJ2; 10 bases line up with TRDD3. With V trimmed by 0 bases and J by 5 bases, 2 bases remained unmatched. CDR1 and CDR2 from the germline V gene are GEAIGNYY and EKD. This CDR3 contains 15 residues. This CDR3 is CACDTLLGDTAQLFF. CDR3 in DNA: TGTGCCTGTGACACCTTACTGGGGGATACAGCACAACTCTTCTTT.

V and J are TRDV3 and TRDJ1; 7 nucleotides align to TRDD3. The CDR3 spans 19 residues. Germline V gene lookup returns CDR1 TVYSNPD and CDR2 GDNSRS (reference sequence). The V gene end was trimmed by 0 bases and the J gene end by 0 bases; junction bases not matched to a gene: 19. CDR3 coding DNA: TGTGCCTTTAGCCGCGGCCTTCTCGGTGGGGGACTTGACACCGATAAACTCATCTTT. Translated: CAFSRGLLGGGLDTDKLIF.

This rearrangement joins TRDV2 to TRDJ3; 7 nucleotides line up with TRDD3. CDR3 length equals 20 residues. The V gene's germline CDR1 is GEAIGNYY and CDR2 EKD. Unmatched junction bases numbered 12, after V lost 2 bases and J lost 0 bases. In nucleotides, the CDR3 is TGTGCCTGTGACATACTGGGGACCGAGGGCCTCTCCTGGGACACCCGACAGATGTTTTTC. It is translated as CACDILGTEGLSWDTRQMFF.

The genes are TRDV2 and TRDJ3, with 11 bases aligning to TRDD3. Per germline, CDR1 GEAIGNYY and CDR2 EKD. After removal of 0 bases from V and 0 bases from J, the junction contained 6 bases not matched to a gene. The CDR3 is 20 residues long. The CDR3 loop is CACDTAWGIPSSWDTRQMFF. CDR3 in DNA: TGTGCCTGTGACACCGCCTGGGGGATACCCAGCTCCTGGGACACCCGACAGATGTTTTTC.

With respect to this clone: The sample holds other DNA sequences that translate to the same CDR3. This sequence joins TRDV2 and TRDJ1; 13 nucleotides align to TRDD3. The CDR3 runs 16 residues. Looked up from germline, CDR1 is GEAIGNYY and CDR2 is EKD. V was clipped by 3 bases and J by 3 bases; unmatched bases: 6. In DNA form, the CDR3 reads TGTGCCTGTGACGGAGGTACTGGGGGATACGCCGATAAACTCATCTTT. Its translation is CACDGGTGGYADKLIF.

This clone was detected a few times. The chain carries TRDV3 and TRDJ1; 12 bases align to TRDD3. V shed 1 base and J 10 bases; nucleotides not matched to a gene: 22. CDR1 and CDR2 (germline): TVYSNPD, GDNSRS (reference sequence). This CDR3 comprises 18 residues. The CDR3 sequence: CAFTPLSGGYAWLRRLIF. The CDR3 coding sequence is TGTGCCTTTACCCCCCTCTCTGGGGGATACGCTTGGTTGAGGCGACTCATCTTT.

This chain links TRDV2 with TRDJ2, with TRDD3 as a possible D gene (6 bases). V shed 0 bases and J shed 0 bases, with 16 bases lying between them. Germline V gene sequence: CDR1 GEAIGNYY, CDR2 EKD. This CDR3 contains 18 residues. The chain's CDR3 is CACDTWGPALSLTAQLFF. In DNA form, the CDR3 reads TGTGCCTGTGACACCTGGGGGCCAGCCCTATCTTTGACAGCACAACTCTTCTTT.

The gene calls are TRDV3 and TRDJ1; 13 bases line up with TRDD3. The trim removed 4 bases at V and 6 bases at J, leaving 14 bases unmatched. This CDR3 has 16 amino acids. Germline V CDR1 and CDR2: TVYSNPD, GDNSRS (reference sequence). CDR3 residues: CASNLLYWGIRHKLIF. The CDR3 coding sequence is TGTGCCTCAAACCTTCTTTACTGGGGGATACGGCATAAACTCATCTTT.

This clone was detected a few times. At one of its ends the junction is not consistent with the germline gene, which may arise from a read error. Other DNA sequences in this specimen translate into the identical CDR3. The chain combines TRDV1 with TRDJ1, with TRDD3 matching 13 bases. Germline lookup yields CDR1 TSWWSYY and CDR2 QGS. There are 21 residues in the CDR3. CDR3 nucleotide sequence: TGTGCACTTGGGACCGCCTTCCAACTGGGGGATACGGCGCCGTACACCGATAAACTCATCTTT. Protein sequence: CALGTAFQLGDTAPYTDKLIF.

This clone was picked up a small number of times. This chain connects TRDV2 to TRDJ3, with 9 nucleotides matching TRDD3. The germline CDR1 and CDR2 sequences are GEAIGNYY and EKD. The J segment lost 2 bases and the V segment lost 1 base, leaving 2 bases of the junction unmatched. The CDR3 spans 17 residues. The CDR3 bases are TGTGCCTGTGACACAGGGGATACGCCCTGGGACACCCGACAGATGTTTTTC. Translation: CACDTGDTPWDTRQMFF.

This clone is classed as medium-sized. This chain links TRDV2 with TRDJ3, with D unresolved. The V end was cut by 0 bases, the J end by 0 bases, with 11 bases between. Looked up from germline, CDR1 is GEAIGNYY and CDR2 is EKD. The CDR3 totals 18 residues. The CDR3 coding sequence is TGTGCCTGTGACACCGGAGGGGTAAGCTCCTGGGACACCCGACAGATGTTTTTC. The encoded protein is CACDTGGVSSWDTRQMFF.

This clone has a handful of counts. The chain combines TRDV3 with TRDJ1; D is perhaps TRDD3 (6 bases). V shed 4 bases and J shed 2 bases, with 23 bases lying between them. The CDR3 loop spans 16 amino acids. Germline lookup yields CDR1 TVYSNPD and CDR2 GDNSRS (reference sequence). The CDR3 bases are TGTGCCTACGCGTCGTGGGGGCCTTTACGGACCGATAAACTCATCTTT. Its translation is CAYASWGPLRTDKLIF.

Note on this clone: This may stem from a read error, because a much larger clone lies one nucleotide away. Other nucleotide sequences in the sample specify the same CDR3. V usage is TRDV2 and J usage is TRDJ3, with TRDD3 identical over 11 bases. Assignment of the J gene here rests on matching the DNA to germline, because TCRdb gives none. Germline assignment: CDR1 GEAIGNYY and CDR2 EKD. The CDR3 totals 20 residues. Trimming cost V 1 base and J 0 bases; bases outside gene matches: 7. This CDR3 reads CACDTYWGIRSSWDTRQMFF. CDR3 in DNA: TGTGCCTGTGACACGTACTGGGGGATAAGAAGCTCCTGGGACACCCGACAGATGTTTTTC.

The chain links TRDV2 to TRDJ2; 9 bases are shared with TRDD3. In the absence of a J gene in TCRdb, the DNA was matched to germline to assign it here. J was trimmed by 4 bases and V by 3 bases; bases with no gene match: 8. Per germline, CDR1 GEAIGNYY and CDR2 EKD. CDR3 length: 16 residues. This chain's CDR3 is CACDSRTGGRTAQLFF. The CDR3, as DNA: TGTGCCTGTGACTCTAGGACTGGGGGAAGGACAGCACAACTCTTCTTT.

About this clone: One end of the junction is discordant with germline, which a read error may explain. The chain uses TRDV2 and TRDJ2; 13 positions agree with TRDD3. CDR1 and CDR2 from the germline V gene are GEAIGNYY and EKD. This CDR3 is 19 amino acids long. CDR3 bases: TGTTCCTGTGACTCTGTACTGGGGGATACGCAAGCTTTGACAGCACAACTCTTCTTT. Residues: CSCDSVLGDTQALTAQLFF.

A few counts support this clone. Other DNA sequences in the same sample also yield this CDR3. V and J are TRDV2 and TRDJ3; weak D call: TRDD3 (5 bases). Trimming removed 2 bases at V and 0 bases at J, with 10 bases between. Germline V gene sequence: CDR1 GEAIGNYY, CDR2 EKD. The CDR3 spans 17 residues. For the CDR3, the DNA is TGTGCCTGTGACAGTACAGGGGGCTCCTGGGACACCCGACAGATGTTTTTC. Translated: CACDSTGGSWDTRQMFF.

This clone has only a few counts. At one of its ends the junction is not consistent with the germline gene, which may arise from a read error. The CDR3 protein is CACDLLGDSSRDTRQMFF. The CDR3 DNA sequence: TGTGCCTGTGACTTACTGGGGGATAGCTCCCGGGACACCCGACAGATGTTTTTC. The chain uses TRDV2 and TRDJ3, with TRDD3 matching over 11 bases. Per the germline V gene, CDR1 is GEAIGNYY and CDR2 is EKD. There are 18 residues in the CDR3.

V usage is TRDV2 and J usage is TRDJ3; 11 bases match TRDD3. The ends lost 3 bases at V and 3 bases at J; junction bases unmatched: 9. CDR1 GEAIGNYY and CDR2 EKD come from the germline V gene. The CDR3 is made up of 19 amino acids. As DNA, the CDR3 is TGTGCCTGTGACCTACTACTGGGGGATAGCGGCTGGGACACCCGACAGATGTTTTTC. It is translated as CACDLLLGDSGWDTRQMFF.

This clone occurred a few times. The rearrangement joins TRDV1 to TRDJ1; D is uncertain. CDR1 TSWWSYY and CDR2 QGS come from the germline V gene. The ends were cut back, 0 bases at V and 2 bases at J, with 13 bases in the middle. CDR3 size: 16 residues. The CDR3 DNA is TGTGCTCTTGGGGAACTAGCTCTAAGTCCTACCGATAAACTCATCTTT. Protein: CALGELALSPTDKLIF.

This CDR3 reads CATRLPTGGYDKLIF. The CDR3 region has the DNA TGTGCCACCCGCCTTCCCACTGGGGGATACGATAAACTCATCTTT. The V and J genes are TRDV3 and TRDJ1; 11 bases map to TRDD3. The CDR3 extends over 15 amino acids. Germline CDR1 is TVYSNPD and CDR2 is GDNSRS (reference sequence). J lost 4 bases, V lost 5 bases, and 12 bases had no gene match.

V usage is TRDV2 and J usage is TRDJ1, with 9 bases fitting TRDD3. V lost 3 bases and J lost 0; bases outside the gene matches: 4. Germline-derived CDR1 and CDR2 are GEAIGNYY and EKD. The CDR3 contains 15 residues. CDR3 protein: CACDPMGDNTDKLIF. DNA for the CDR3: TGTGCCTGTGACCCTATGGGGGATAACACCGATAAACTCATCTTT.

Comment on this clone: A single base is all that separates this from a far larger clone, so a read error is likely. The J gene is TRDJ3, the V gene TRDV2, with TRDD3 matching 9 bases. The germline CDR1 and CDR2 sequences are GEAIGNYY and EKD. V lost 2 bases to trimming and J lost 1 base; unmatched junction nucleotides: 2. The length of the CDR3 is 17 residues. The CDR3 reads CACDITGGSWDTRQMFF. The CDR3 nucleotides read TGTGCCTGTGACATTACTGGGGGATCCTGGGACACCCGACAGATGTTTTTC.

With respect to this clone: The same CDR3 is also encoded by other DNA sequences in this sample. The chain links TRAV29/DV5 to TRDJ2; TRDD3 matches at 8 bases. V dropped 2 bases and J dropped 0; count of bases not matched to a gene: 18. The CDR3 has 20 amino acids. Per the germline V gene, CDR1 is NSMFDY and CDR2 is ISSIKDK. CDR3 coding DNA: TGTGCAGCAAGTCCCCTTCGGGATAGGGGATACCCTGCTTTGACAGCACAACTCTTCTTT. This sequence encodes CAASPLRDRGYPALTAQLFF.

In its sample, this clone was seen a few times. V gene TRDV2 combines with J gene TRDJ3; D is possibly TRDD3 (5 bases). This CDR3 comprises 17 residues. Germline CDR1 and CDR2: GEAIGNYY and EKD. Trimming removed 0 bases from V and 0 bases from J, with 8 bases in between. DNA of the CDR3: TGTGCCTGTGACACCTGGGGACGCTCCTGGGACACCCGACAGATGTTTTTC. This gives the protein CACDTWGRSWDTRQMFF.

Judged by abundance, this clone is medium-sized. This sequence joins TRDV2 and TRDJ3; 13 bases line up with TRDD3. Germline loops: CDR1 GEAIGNYY, CDR2 EKD. The CDR3 spans 19 residues. Losses at the gene ends were 2 bases for V and 0 bases for J; bases not matched to a gene: 3. As DNA, the CDR3 is TGTGCCTGTGACAAACTGGGGGATACGAGCTCCTGGGACACCCGACAGATGTTTTTC. It yields the protein CACDKLGDTSSWDTRQMFF.

As for this clone: Sequence at one end of the junction differs from germline and may be a read error. The chain is built from TRDV2 and TRDJ3, with TRDD3 identical over 7 bases. The length of the CDR3 is 20 residues. CDR1 is GEAIGNYY and CDR2 is EKD in the germline V gene. This CDR3 is CACDLRYWGQSSWETRQMFF. The CDR3, as DNA: TGTGCCTGTGACCTACGTTACTGGGGCCAAAGCTCCTGGGAAACCCGACAGATGTTTTTC.

In this sample, this clone turned up a few times. A read error likely explains this, since a far larger clone differs by one base. At the DNA level, this CDR3 is encoded by other sequences in the same sample as well. CDR3 nucleotide sequence: TGTGCCTGTGACAAACTGGGGGACACCGATAAACTCATCTTT. It yields the protein CACDKLGDTDKLIF. The chain has TRDV2 and TRDJ1; 8 nucleotides match TRDD3. Trimming took 2 bases from V and 0 from J; bases not matched to a gene: 1. The germline V gene has CDR1 GEAIGNYY and CDR2 EKD. CDR3 length: 14 amino acids.